This T cell receptor (beta chain) was sequenced for a study of blood T cell repertoires in COVID-19. The wider study: Samples representing acute and convalescent COVID-19 were sourced from the United States, Italy and Spain. From T cells, B-cell-depleted T cells, or PBMCs came the material, which was cDNA or gDNA.

Germline values: CDR1 SEHNR, CDR2 FQNEAQ (reference sequence). V lost 5 bases and J 0 bases, leaving 13 bases between the germline ends. The CDR3 totals 15 residues. TCRdb keeps only in-frame clones here, not all; method: immunoSEQ multiplex PCR. Of some 120,000 clones listed, less than 85% are singletons. This clone was seen a single time. V gene TRBV7-9 combines with J gene TRBJ1-1; D call uncertain. Sequenced sample: peripheral blood. The TCR originated in a man aged 25-45 years with acute or convalescent COVID-19. CDR3 nucleotides: TGTGCCAGCAGCCAGTATAACACAGTGAACACTGAAGCTTTCTTT. The encoded protein is CASSQYNTVNTEAFF.